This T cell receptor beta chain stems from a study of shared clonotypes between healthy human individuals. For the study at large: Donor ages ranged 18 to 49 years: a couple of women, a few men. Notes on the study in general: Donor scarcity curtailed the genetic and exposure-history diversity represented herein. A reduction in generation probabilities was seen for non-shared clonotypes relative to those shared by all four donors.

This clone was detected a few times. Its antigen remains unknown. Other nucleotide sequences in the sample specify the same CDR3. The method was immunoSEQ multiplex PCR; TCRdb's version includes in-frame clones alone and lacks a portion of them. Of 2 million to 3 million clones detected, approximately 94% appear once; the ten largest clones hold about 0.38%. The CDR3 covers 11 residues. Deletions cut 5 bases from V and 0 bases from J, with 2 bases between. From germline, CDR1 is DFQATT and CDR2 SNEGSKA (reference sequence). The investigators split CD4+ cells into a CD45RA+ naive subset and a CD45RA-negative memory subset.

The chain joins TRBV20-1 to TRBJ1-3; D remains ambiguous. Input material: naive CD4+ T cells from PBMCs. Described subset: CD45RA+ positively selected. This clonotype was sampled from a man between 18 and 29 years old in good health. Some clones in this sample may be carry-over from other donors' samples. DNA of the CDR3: TGCAGTGCTCCCTCTGGAAACACCATATATTTT. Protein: CSAPSGNTIYF.